This TCR beta chain was sequenced in a study of Ad26.COV2.S vaccination and SARS-CoV-2 variants. Study background: The vaccine Ad26.COV2.S was put into the muscle once, or twice with 56 days between.

A word on this clone: The target antigen is unknown.

This sample's treatment: around 19 received Ad26.COV2.S at low or high dose, single or two shots; about five received placebo; per-sample allocation not given. Samples analyzed were those drawn on day 63 after the first vaccine or placebo injection. The data were produced by immunoSEQ multiplex PCR, yet TCRdb's version contains in-frame clones alone and is incomplete. The sample shows a few hundred thousand clones, 90% of them seen only once. V lost 5 bases to trimming and J lost 0 bases, with 11 bases between them. Germline CDR1 and CDR2: SGHNT and YYREEE (reference sequence). The CDR3 has 14 residues. Regarding the study as a whole: Breadth of non-spike TCRs did not differ between vaccinees and placebo recipients. It was reported that spike-specific CD8+ and CD4+ T cell responses were substantially broad after vaccination.

The source material was peripheral blood, sampled in a trial of Ad26.COV2.S vaccine versus placebo. This clonotype originated in a person between 18 and 59 years old who received the Ad26.COV2.S COVID-19 vaccine or a placebo. J is TRBJ2-5 and V is TRBV5-4, with D unresolved. DNA of the CDR3: TGTGCCAGCAGAAACGTTGGGGACCAAGAGACCCAGTACTTC. Its translation is CASRNVGDQETQYF.